This T cell receptor (beta chain) was sequenced during a study of cytomegalovirus exposure and HLA in healthy donors (dated by TCRdb to 2016 to 2017). For the wider study: An earlier analysis of about 530 of the donors reported approximately 280 Gb of sequence data and 117 million unique TCR beta sequences obtained from some 170 million T cells. Of the approximately 400 genotyped donors, 65% to 90% fell in the genetic ancestry cluster associated with self-reported Caucasian donors. Donor age, sex, ethnicity and CMV serostatus were compiled alongside the repertoire data. An early release covering 550 to 650 HLA-typed donors comprised about 290 gigabases of sequencing data and around 80 million unique TCR sequences. Rather than drawing on any new phenotypic data, the later analysis identified candidate immune exposures from TCR beta sequences and the way those sequences occurred across donors. High-throughput TCR immunosequencing, statistical association of individual TCRs with disease status, and machine learning were combined to predict cytomegalovirus infection status. A later genetic analysis used genome-wide SNP genotypes for about 65% of the roughly 670 donors, treating that subset as a discovery cohort. To decide whether each TCR beta V gene segment behaved as functional or pseudogenic, an earlier analysis of some 580 of the donors relied on high-throughput TCR beta sequencing. Along with the roughly 670-subject first cohort, a separate validation cohort of more than 90 different subjects was used. Roughly 5 DR-DQ haplotypes were handled as single units for association and clustering because linkage in the cohort was strong. A later analysis re-analyzed previously published TCR beta repertoires from 666 donors and added high-resolution HLA genotyping to study TCR occurrence patterns. The study profiled the T cell repertoires of hundreds of subjects by immunosequencing and related them to cytomegalovirus serostatus. Among about 390 genotyped donors of the cohort, an average of roughly 240,000 unique TCR beta nucleotide sequences were sequenced per donor, roughly a sixth of them non-productive. The aim of the study was to test whether cataloging public T cell receptors could identify signatures of past pathogen exposure. All discovery cohort repertoires had been generated on a single sequencing platform. Both class I and class II loci were covered by HLA typing, at four-digit resolution. Typing coverage varied by locus: about 629-630 donors for A, B, C, DRB1 and DQB1; some 520 for DQA1; more than 600 for DPA1; around 490 for DPB1.

To prepare the library, the immunoSEQ multiplex PCR assay was applied. For the multiplex PCR, a mixture combining 60 forward primers for TCR Vbeta segments and 13 reverse primers for TCR Jbeta segments was used. Amplification of the CDR3 region of rearranged TCR beta genes was performed with a multiplex PCR assay on genomic DNA. On the Illumina HiSeq System, the amplified TCR beta libraries were sequenced as 87-base-pair reads. The paper's processing steps were these. Across the roughly 640 repertoires, a later analysis counted 80 million or so unique TCR beta chains, roughly 11 million of which were shared by at least two donors. To remove PCR and sequencing errors, raw reads were error-corrected and collapsed into unique sequences using a nearest-neighbor algorithm that merged closely related sequences. CDR3 sequences were aligned to IMGT reference sequences to assign V, D and J gene segments. Each retained sequence needed at least a six-nucleotide match to both a V gene segment and a J gene segment. Rearrangements were called productive when the CDR3 lacked stop codons and stayed in frame with V and J; all others were non-productive. CDR3 was defined according to IMGT convention as the region running from the second conserved V-encoded cysteine to the conserved J-encoded phenylalanine. In an earlier analysis of just under 600 of the donors, sequences lacking an unambiguous match to a single V gene segment were excluded. In an earlier analysis of approximately 560 of the donors, a V segment was called functional when productive rearrangements were above 56.7%, and segregating when the standard deviation between donors exceeded 5%. A statistical classification framework was built to diagnose cytomegalovirus status from the catalog of TCR beta chain sequences. In a later analysis, V and J genes were assigned by comparing TCR nucleotide sequences against IMGT/GENE-DB human TR gene sequences. A later analysis assigned CDR3 sequences and most-parsimonious VDJ recombination scenarios with the TCRdist pipeline. In a later analysis, each TCR beta chain was defined by its CDR3 amino acid sequence together with its V-gene family, and reads lacking a unique V-gene family were excluded. A later analysis removed several hundred highly shared, low-generation-probability nucleotide sequences to deal with suspected cross-contamination and a sequencing artifact. In a later analysis, a clonal expansion index for each public chain was calculated from normalized within-repertoire ranks of inferred template counts. In a later analysis, generation probabilities were computed using a VDJ recombination model fitted to out-of-frame rearrangements, and the results were checked against IGoR. Hypergeometric tests were used in a later analysis to score TCR-TCR, TCR-HLA and TCR-CMV co-occurrence, with a repertoire-size bias correction applied to the TCR pairs. In a later analysis, false discovery rates were estimated by permuting HLA or CMV assignments 20 times. In a later analysis, co-occurring TCRs were grouped using DBSCAN, and TCRdist sequence similarity was added for clustering within HLA-allele-positive subsets. For co-occurrence clustering, repertoires with fewer than 30,000 or more than 120,000 public chains were excluded, along with about five repertoires with anomalous nucleotide sharing. TCRdb mirrors the immuneACCESS table, restricted to in-frame sequences. Some clones are absent from its copies; in checked studies, under half trace to an unresolved V gene, and the reason for the others is unknown. Clonal size and the V and J genes are those of that table, whereas D and trimming came from the DNA. For this sample the table gives under 200,000 clones, of which 82% were detected only once. The top ten hold 7% to 9% of the sample.

In total, 500 to 700 healthy bone marrow donors made up the cohort. At the time of sampling, all cohort members were nominally healthy, though unrecorded immune exposures were likely present. The donor was CMV seropositive and belonged to the group of 250 to 300 seropositive cohort members. Every donor gave a peripheral blood sample, and the peripheral blood mononuclear cells from that sample were used for TCR beta sequencing. The Qiagen DNeasy Blood Extraction Kit was used to extract genomic DNA from the blood cell samples. V is pared back by 4 bases and J by 12 bases, with 16 bases lying between the germline termini. Taken from the germline V gene, the CDR1 and CDR2 loops are MNHEY and SVGAGI. CDR3 length: 13 amino acids, cysteine to phenylalanine. The only DNA kept is the CDR3, 39 bases in frame from the first base. Overall results and qualifications from the work: A total of about 150 TCR beta chains were listed by the study as associated with cytomegalovirus. In this cohort, only TCR beta chains were sequenced, and detectable features were limited by the absence of alpha or paired-chain data. Several of the top co-occurrence clusters appeared to be linked to parvovirus B19, influenza, CMV and Epstein-Barr virus, according to a later analysis. Most CMV-associated TCR beta chains appeared to be HLA-restricted in a later analysis, and the HLA associations seemed to be driven largely by CMV exposure. In a later genetic analysis, a missense DCLRE1C variant was associated with V-gene and J-gene trimming of TCR beta chains, and the association was replicated in an independent cohort. The only immune exposure information available for the cohort was CMV serostatus. Broadly in line with IMGT annotations, most TCR beta V segments showed up in productive rearrangements about 90% or about 30% of the time in an earlier analysis of around 550 of the donors. Because the 87-base-pair reads could not distinguish some IMGT-functional V segments, including TRBV6-2 and TRBV6-3, those segments were excluded. A later analysis associated 16,951 TCR beta sequences with specific HLA alleles at a false discovery rate of 0.05. Three of the identified cytomegalovirus-associated TCR beta chains were confirmed in vitro to be specific for cytomegalovirus antigens. Some 16 rarely observed V segments, including chromosome 9 orphons, were excluded from the earlier analysis of several hundred of the donors because counts were too low. The authors suggested that the approach could potentially be generalized to other disease states and immunological phenotypes. The classifier was reported to diagnose cytomegalovirus status with high specificity and sensitivity in both the original and validation cohorts. Compared with the approximately 670-donor mean, donors in an Asian-associated ancestry cluster had fewer N-insertions in productive TCRs, according to a later genetic analysis. Most TCR sequences were seen in very few donors, while some public TCRs were found in many individuals. Correlated functional status among segregating V segments might reflect linkage disequilibrium, but an unknown experimental factor could not be ruled out. The presence/absence analyses assumed that sequencing depth was roughly uniform across donors, and that assumption may not be true. A group of highly shared sequence variants was considered likely to be a technical artifact of the sequencing pipeline. Assigning TCR associations to individual alleles was difficult when HLA alleles, especially DR and DQ, strongly co-occurred. Compared with equally common non-associated chains, HLA-associated TCR beta chains in a later analysis were more clonally expanded and had lower generation probabilities. Because some donors lacked HLA typing at each locus, the association tests relied only on the typed subset. According to a later analysis, TCR association rates differed among HLA loci, with DRB1 alleles showing the most associated TCRs and HLA-C alleles showing the fewest. A further reported finding was that TCR beta sequences accurately predicted the HLA-A and HLA-B alleles for most subjects in the first cohort.

To note about this clone: Its cognate antigen has yet to be identified. The input lacks base qualities; no much larger clone sits a single base away.

The sequencing input was PBMCs. The rearranged chain carries TRBV6-5 and TRBJ1-5, with a weak D call of TRBD1 (6 bases match). The source of this sequence is a male donor in good health and CMV-seropositive. The DNA sequence is given as TGTGCCAGCAGTTCAGACAGGACATCATGCCAGCATTTT. This encodes CASSSDRTSCQHF.